The rows below give T cell receptor beta chains drawn from one sample of a study of blood T cell repertoires in COVID-19. Assay: immunoSEQ multiplex PCR; the TCRdb copy retains only in-frame clones and omits some. The sample has about 290,000 clones, approximately 86% seen once. Sequences were obtained from peripheral blood. The receptors were sampled from a woman in her forties or fifties with active or convalescent COVID-19. Both conserved end residues are part of each CDR3. The order of the fields is J gene, D gene, V gene, clone size, CDR3 DNA, CDR3 protein. A D gene is named only where the DNA matches it firmly. Only part of the rows carry a size: once, few, many, or a class if the clone is expanded.

TRBJ2-2 NA TRBV3-1/TRBV3-2 NA TGTGCCAGCAGCCAGGCCCCCGGACTAAACACCGGGGAGCTGTTTTTT CASSQAPGLNTGELFF
TRBJ1-2 NA TRBV5-1 NA TGCGCCAGCAGCCCTGATAGGGGGAGCTATGGCTACACCTTC CASSPDRGSYGYTF
TRBJ2-1 NA TRBV4-1 NA TGCGCCAGCAGCCAACCCGGAGGCCCACGGTACAATGAGCAGTTCTTC CASSQPGGPRYNEQFF
TRBJ2-1 TRBD2 TRBV10-3 NA TGTGCCATCAGGGGACTAGCGGGAGTGAAGGAGCAGTTCTTC CAIRGLAGVKEQFF
TRBJ1-1 NA TRBV28 once TGTGCCAGCAGTCAGGGAGAAGCTTTCTTT CASSQGEAFF
TRBJ1-2 TRBD1 TRBV30 once TGTGCCTGGATCCATCGGGACAGATTCTATGGCTACACCTTC CAWIHRDRFYGYTF
TRBJ1-6 TRBD1 TRBV29-1 NA TGCAGCGTGAAGGTCGCAGGGGGCTCACCCCTCCACTTT CSVKVAGGSPLHF
TRBJ2-1 NA TRBV19 NA TGTGCCAGTAGTTCGGACGGGACCTACAATGAGCAGTTCTTC CASSSDGTYNEQFF
TRBJ1-1 NA TRBV4-2 NA TGTGCCAGCAGCCACGGGTTGACTGAAGCTTTCTTT CASSHGLTEAFF
TRBJ2-7 TRBD2 TRBV7-9 NA TGTGCCAGCAGCTTCTGGGCTAGCGGGAAGTCGAACGAGCAGTACTTC CASSFWASGKSNEQYF
TRBJ2-1 TRBD2 TRBV4-1 NA TGCGCCAGCAGCCAAGATCCCCCGGGACTAGAGACCCATGAGCAGTTCTTC CASSQDPPGLETHEQFF